The T cell receptor beta chain under discussion was sequenced for a study of CD8 T cells in ankylosing spondylitis. There are 16 residues in the CDR3. V lost 4 bases and J lost 9; bases outside the gene matches: 9. This clonotype was detected a few times. By quantitative 5'-RACE with molecular barcodes, the TCR beta libraries were made. TCRdb fed the 5' RACE reads into MiXCR, producing one record per CDR3 protein. The sample yields under 300,000 distinct CDR3 sequences, 18% seen once. What was sequenced was blood, either unsorted or a sorted T cell fraction (not recorded which). The rearrangement links TRBV12-3 or TRBV12-4 to TRBJ2-1; 13 bases agree with TRBD2. The TCR sequence derives from a male donor with ankylosing spondylitis or in good health (not recorded which). The chain's CDR3 is CASSSELAGGPREQFF. CDR3 bases: TGTGCCAGCAGTTCAGAACTAGCGGGAGGGCCCCGTGAGCAGTTCTTC.